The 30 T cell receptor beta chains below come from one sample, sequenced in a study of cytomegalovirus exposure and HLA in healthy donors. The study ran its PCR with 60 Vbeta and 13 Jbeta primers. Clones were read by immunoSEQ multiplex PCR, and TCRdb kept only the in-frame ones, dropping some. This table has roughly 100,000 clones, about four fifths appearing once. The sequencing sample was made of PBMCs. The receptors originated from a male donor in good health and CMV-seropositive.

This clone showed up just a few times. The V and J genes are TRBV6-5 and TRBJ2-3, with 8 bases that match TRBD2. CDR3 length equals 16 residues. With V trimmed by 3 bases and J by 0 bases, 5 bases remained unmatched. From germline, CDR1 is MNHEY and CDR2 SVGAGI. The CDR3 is CASSYTGTRSTDTQYF. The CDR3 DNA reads TGTGCCAGCAGTTATACGGGGACTAGAAGCACAGATACGCAGTATTTT.

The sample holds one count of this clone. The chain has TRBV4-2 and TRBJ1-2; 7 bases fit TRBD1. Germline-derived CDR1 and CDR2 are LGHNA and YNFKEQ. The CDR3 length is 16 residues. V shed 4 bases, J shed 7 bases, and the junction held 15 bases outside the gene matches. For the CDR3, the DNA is TGTGCCAGCAGCCCCTCCCCGGGACAGAGCCTTAGTGGCTACACCTTC. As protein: CASSPSPGQSLSGYTF.

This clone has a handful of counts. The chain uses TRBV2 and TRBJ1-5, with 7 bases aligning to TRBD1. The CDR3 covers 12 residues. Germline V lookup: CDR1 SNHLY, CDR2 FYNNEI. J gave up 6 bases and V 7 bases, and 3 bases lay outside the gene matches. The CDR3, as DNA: TGTGCCAGCACAAGACAGGGTCAGCCCCAGCATTTT. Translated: CASTRQGQPQHF.

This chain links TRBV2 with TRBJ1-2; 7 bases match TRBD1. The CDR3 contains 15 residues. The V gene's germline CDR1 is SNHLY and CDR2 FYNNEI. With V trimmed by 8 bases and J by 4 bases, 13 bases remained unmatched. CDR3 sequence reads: CASRSGRQGGYGYTF. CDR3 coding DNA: TGTGCCAGCCGTAGCGGTCGACAGGGAGGCTATGGCTACACCTTC.

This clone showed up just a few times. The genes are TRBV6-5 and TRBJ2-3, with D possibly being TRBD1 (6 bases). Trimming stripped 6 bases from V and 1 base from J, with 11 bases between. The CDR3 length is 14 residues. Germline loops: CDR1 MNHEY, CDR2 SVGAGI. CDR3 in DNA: TGTGCCAGCAGCCCAGGGGTCGGCACAGATACGCAGTATTTT. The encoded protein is CASSPGVGTDTQYF.

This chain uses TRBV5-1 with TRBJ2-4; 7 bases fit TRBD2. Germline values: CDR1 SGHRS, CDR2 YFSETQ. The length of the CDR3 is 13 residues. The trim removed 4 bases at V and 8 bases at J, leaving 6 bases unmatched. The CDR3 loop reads CASSIAGEDIQYF. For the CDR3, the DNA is TGCGCCAGCAGCATCGCGGGGGAGGACATTCAGTACTTC.

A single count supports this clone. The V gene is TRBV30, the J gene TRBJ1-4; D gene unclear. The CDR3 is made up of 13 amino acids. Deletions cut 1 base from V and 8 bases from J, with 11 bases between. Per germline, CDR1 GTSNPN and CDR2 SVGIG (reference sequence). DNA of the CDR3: TGTGCCTGGAGTGACCCAGGCGTAGAAAAACTGTTTTTT. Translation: CAWSDPGVEKLFF.

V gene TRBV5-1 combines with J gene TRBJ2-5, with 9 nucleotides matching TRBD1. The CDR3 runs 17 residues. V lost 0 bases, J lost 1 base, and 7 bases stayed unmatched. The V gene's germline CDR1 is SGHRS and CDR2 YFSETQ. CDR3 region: CASSLEATGGLQETQYF. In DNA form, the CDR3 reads TGCGCCAGCAGCTTGGAGGCGACAGGGGGACTCCAAGAGACCCAGTACTTC. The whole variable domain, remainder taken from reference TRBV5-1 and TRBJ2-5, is KAGVTQTPRYLIKTRGQQVTLSCSPISGHRSVSWYQQTPGQGLQFLFEYFSETQRNKGNFPGRFSGRQFSNSRSEMNVSTLELGDSALYLCASSLEATGGLQETQYFGPGTRLLVL.

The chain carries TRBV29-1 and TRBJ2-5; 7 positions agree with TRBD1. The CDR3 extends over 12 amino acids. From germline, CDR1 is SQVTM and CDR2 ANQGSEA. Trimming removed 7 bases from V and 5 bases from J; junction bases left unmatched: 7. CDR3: CSATGAGETQYF. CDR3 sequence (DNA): TGCAGCGCCACAGGGGCCGGGGAGACCCAGTACTTC.

The CDR3 is CASSYSRRANQPQHF. In DNA form, the CDR3 reads TGTGCCAGCAGTTACTCGAGAAGAGCCAATCAGCCCCAGCATTTT. V is TRBV6-5 and J is TRBJ1-5, with D unclear. The CDR3 has 15 amino acids. V was shortened by 0 bases and J by 3 bases, with 9 bases between the two germline ends. CDR1 is MNHEY, CDR2 SVGAGI, per germline.

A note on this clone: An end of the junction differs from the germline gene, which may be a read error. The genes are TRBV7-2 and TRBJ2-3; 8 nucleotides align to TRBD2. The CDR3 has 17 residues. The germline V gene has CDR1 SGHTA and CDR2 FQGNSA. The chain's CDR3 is CDSSRGGQWDPTDTQYF. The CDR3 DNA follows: TGTGACAGCAGCCGGGGGGGCCAATGGGATCCCACAGATACGCAGTATTTT.

The CDR3 region is CASSHRATQETQYF. For the CDR3, the DNA is TGTGCCAGCAGCCACAGGGCCACTCAAGAGACCCAGTACTTC. The genes are TRBV7-9 and TRBJ2-5; a weak D match, TRBD1 (6 bases). This CDR3 region has 14 residues. V lost 5 bases, J lost 2 bases, and 12 bases lay in between. Germline V CDR1 and CDR2: SEHNR, FQNEAQ (reference sequence).

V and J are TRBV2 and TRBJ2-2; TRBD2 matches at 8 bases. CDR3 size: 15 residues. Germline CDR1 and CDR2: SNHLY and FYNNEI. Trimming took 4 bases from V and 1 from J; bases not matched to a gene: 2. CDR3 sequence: CASSAGGRNTGELFF. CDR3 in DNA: TGTGCCAGCAGTGCGGGGGGGAGGAACACCGGGGAGCTGTTTTTT.

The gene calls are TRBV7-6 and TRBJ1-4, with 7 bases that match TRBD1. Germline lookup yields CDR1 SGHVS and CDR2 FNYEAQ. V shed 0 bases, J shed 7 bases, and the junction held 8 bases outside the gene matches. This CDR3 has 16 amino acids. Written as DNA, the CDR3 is TGTGCCAGCAGCTTAGCGAAGAGGGGGCGGGTTGAAAAACTGTTTTTT. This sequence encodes CASSLAKRGRVEKLFF. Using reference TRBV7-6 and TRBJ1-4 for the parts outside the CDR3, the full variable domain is GAGVSQSPRYKVTKRGQDVALRCDPISGHVSLYWYRQALGQGPEFLTYFNYEAQQDKSGLPNDRFSAERPEGSISTLTIQRTEQRDSAMYRCASSLAKRGRVEKLFFGSGTQLSVL.

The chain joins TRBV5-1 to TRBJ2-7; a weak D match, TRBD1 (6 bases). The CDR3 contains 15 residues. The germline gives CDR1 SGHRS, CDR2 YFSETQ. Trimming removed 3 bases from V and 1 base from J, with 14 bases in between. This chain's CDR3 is CASSWGQGPSYEQYF. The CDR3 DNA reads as TGCGCCAGCAGCTGGGGGCAGGGGCCATCCTACGAGCAGTACTTC.

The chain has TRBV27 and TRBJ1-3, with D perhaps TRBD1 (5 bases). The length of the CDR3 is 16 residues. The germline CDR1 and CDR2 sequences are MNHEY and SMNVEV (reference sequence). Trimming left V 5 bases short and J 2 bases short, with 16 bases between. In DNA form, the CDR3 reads TGTGCCAGCAGTGCATCAGGGATCAGGGCTGGAAACACCATATATTTT. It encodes CASSASGIRAGNTIYF.

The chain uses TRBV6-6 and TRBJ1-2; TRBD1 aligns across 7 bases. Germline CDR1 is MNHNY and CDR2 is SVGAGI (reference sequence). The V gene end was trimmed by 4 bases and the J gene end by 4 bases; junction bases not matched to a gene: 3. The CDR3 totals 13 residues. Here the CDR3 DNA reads TGTGCCAGCAGTTCGGGACAGTCCTATGGCTACACCTTC. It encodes CASSSGQSYGYTF.

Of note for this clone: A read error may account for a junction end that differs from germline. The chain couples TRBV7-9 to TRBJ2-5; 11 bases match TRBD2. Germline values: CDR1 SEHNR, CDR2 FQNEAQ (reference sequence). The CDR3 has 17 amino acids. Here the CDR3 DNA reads TGTTCCAGCAGCTTAGAGGGGCGGACTAGCGGGCAAGAGACCCAGTACTTC. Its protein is CSSSLEGRTSGQETQYF.

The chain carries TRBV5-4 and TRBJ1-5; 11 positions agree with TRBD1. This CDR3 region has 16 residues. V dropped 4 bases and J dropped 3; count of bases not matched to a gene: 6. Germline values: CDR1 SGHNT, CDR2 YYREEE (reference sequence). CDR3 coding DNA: TGTGCCAGCAGCCCTGGGACAGGGGGTTCCAATCAGCCCCAGCATTTT. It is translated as CASSPGTGGSNQPQHF. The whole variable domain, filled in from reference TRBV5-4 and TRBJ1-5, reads ETGVTQSPTHLIKTRGQQVTLRCSSQSGHNTVSWYQQALGQGPQFIFQYYREEENGRGNFPPRFSGLQFPNYSSELNVNALELDDSALYLCASSPGTGGSNQPQHFGDGTRLSIL.

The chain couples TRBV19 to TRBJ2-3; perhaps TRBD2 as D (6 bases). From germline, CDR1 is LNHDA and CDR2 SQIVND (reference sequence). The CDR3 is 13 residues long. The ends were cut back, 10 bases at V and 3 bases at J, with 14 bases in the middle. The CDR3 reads CATLAERTDTQYF. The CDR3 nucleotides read TGTGCCACCTTAGCGGAGAGGACAGATACGCAGTATTTT.

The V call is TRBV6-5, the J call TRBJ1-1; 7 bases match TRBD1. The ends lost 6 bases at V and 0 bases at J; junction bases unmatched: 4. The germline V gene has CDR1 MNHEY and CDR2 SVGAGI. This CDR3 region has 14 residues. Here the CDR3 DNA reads TGTGCCAGCAGGCTGGGACAGCTGAACACTGAAGCTTTCTTT. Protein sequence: CASRLGQLNTEAFF.

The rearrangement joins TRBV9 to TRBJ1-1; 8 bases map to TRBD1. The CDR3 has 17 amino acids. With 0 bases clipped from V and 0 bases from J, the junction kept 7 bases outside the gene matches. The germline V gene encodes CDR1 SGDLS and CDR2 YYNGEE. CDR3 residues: CASSVEGQGALNTEAFF. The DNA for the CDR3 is TGTGCCAGCAGCGTAGAGGGCCAGGGGGCCTTGAACACTGAAGCTTTCTTT.

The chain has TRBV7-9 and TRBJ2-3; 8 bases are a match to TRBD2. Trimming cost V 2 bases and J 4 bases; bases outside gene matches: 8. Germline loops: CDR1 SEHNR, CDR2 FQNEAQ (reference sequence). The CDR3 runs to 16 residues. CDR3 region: CASSLFAGGRADTQYF. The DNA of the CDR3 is TGTGCCAGCAGCTTATTCGCGGGGGGCCGGGCAGATACGCAGTATTTT.

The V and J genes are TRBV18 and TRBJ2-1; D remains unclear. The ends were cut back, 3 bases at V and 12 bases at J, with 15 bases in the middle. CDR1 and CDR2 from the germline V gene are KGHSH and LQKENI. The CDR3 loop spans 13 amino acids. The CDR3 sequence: CASSPKSSARQFF. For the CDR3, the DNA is TGTGCCAGCTCACCTAAATCAAGCGCAAGGCAGTTCTTC.

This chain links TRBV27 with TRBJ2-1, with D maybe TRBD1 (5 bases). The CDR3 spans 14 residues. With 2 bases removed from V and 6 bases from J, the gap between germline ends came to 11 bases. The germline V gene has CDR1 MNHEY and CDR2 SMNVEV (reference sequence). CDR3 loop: CASSLKGPSNEQFF. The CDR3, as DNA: TGTGCCAGCAGTTTAAAGGGGCCAAGCAATGAGCAGTTCTTC.

The CDR3 is CASSVISQPQHF. The CDR3 DNA reads as TGTGCCAGCAGTGTAATATCTCAGCCCCAGCATTTT. This chain joins TRBV2 and TRBJ1-5, with D uncertain. Between the trimmed V and J ends, which lost 4 bases and 6 bases, there was a span of 7 bases. Germline lookup yields CDR1 SNHLY and CDR2 FYNNEI. The CDR3 totals 12 residues.

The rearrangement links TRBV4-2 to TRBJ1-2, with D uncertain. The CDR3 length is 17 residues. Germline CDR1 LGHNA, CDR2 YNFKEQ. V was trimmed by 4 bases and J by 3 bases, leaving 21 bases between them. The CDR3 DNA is TGTGCCAGCAGCCGTGAGCCCGGGATGGTGGATCACTATGGCTACACCTTC. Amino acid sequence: CASSREPGMVDHYGYTF.

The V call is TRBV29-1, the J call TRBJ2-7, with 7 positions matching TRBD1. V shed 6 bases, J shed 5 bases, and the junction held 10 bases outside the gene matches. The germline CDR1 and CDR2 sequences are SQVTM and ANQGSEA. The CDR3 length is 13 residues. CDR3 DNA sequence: TGCAGCGTGACCCCTCGACAGGGAAACGAGCAGTACTTC. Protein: CSVTPRQGNEQYF.

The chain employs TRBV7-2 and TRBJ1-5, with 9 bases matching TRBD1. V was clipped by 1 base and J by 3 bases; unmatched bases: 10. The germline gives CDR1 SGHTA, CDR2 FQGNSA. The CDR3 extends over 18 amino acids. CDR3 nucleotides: TGTGCCAGCAGCTTAGGAACCGGGACAGGGACAAACAATCAGCCCCAGCATTTT. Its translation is CASSLGTGTGTNNQPQHF.

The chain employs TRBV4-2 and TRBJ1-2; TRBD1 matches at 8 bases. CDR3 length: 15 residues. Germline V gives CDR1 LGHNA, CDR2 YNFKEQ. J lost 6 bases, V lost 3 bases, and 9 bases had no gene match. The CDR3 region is CASSQEQGEKDGYTF. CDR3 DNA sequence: TGTGCCAGCAGCCAGGAACAGGGGGAGAAGGATGGCTACACCTTC.